The 4 T cell receptor beta chains in this list originate from one sample, sequenced in a study of cytomegalovirus exposure and HLA in healthy donors (dated by TCRdb to 2016 to 2017). Preparation of the library involved the immunoSEQ multiplex PCR assay. A mixture of 60 forward primers for TCR Vbeta segments and 13 reverse primers for TCR Jbeta segments was used in the multiplex PCR. TCRdb provides this immuneACCESS table in a form limited to in-frame rearrangements. Some clones are lacking; in checked studies, under half of them reflect an unresolved V gene, and why the rest are absent is not known. The sample table holds 140,000 to 150,000 clones, of which 73% were seen once. Around 1.6% of the sample goes to the ten largest clones. The source material was PBMCs. The receptors come from a woman aged 18-35 years in good health and CMV-seronegative.

This clone is a singleton in its sample. The V and J genes are TRBV11-3 and TRBJ1-3; 7 bases map to TRBD1. The CDR3 loop spans 16 amino acids. The germline V gene has CDR1 SGHNT and CDR2 YENEEA. The V segment lost 3 bases and the J segment 0 bases; nucleotides outside the gene matches: 5. DNA for the CDR3: TGTGCCAGCAGCTTTAGGGGGGACAGCTCTGGAAACACCATATATTTT. Translating gives CASSFRGDSSGNTIYF.

The table lists this clone with a few counts. This chain joins TRBV4-3 and TRBJ1-2; 7 bases map to TRBD1. Per the germline V gene, CDR1 is LGHNA and CDR2 is YSLEER. CDR3 length: 15 residues. V was clipped by 4 bases and J by 4 bases; unmatched bases: 9. The CDR3 region is CASSPGETGRYGYTF. The DNA for the CDR3 is TGCGCCAGCAGCCCAGGGGAGACAGGGCGCTATGGCTACACCTTC.

CDR3 protein: CAILSDYGYTF. CDR3 coding DNA: TGTGCCATCCTTTCTGACTATGGCTACACCTTC. This chain connects TRBV10-3 to TRBJ1-2; D remains ambiguous. Germline V gene data show CDR1 as ENHRY and CDR2 as SYGVKD. The CDR3 consists of 11 residues. With 8 bases removed from V and 3 bases from J, the gap between germline ends came to 7 bases.

This clone occurred a few times. V is TRBV19 and J is TRBJ1-2; D remains ambiguous. Germline V lookup: CDR1 LNHDA, CDR2 SQIVND (reference sequence). CDR3 length equals 14 residues. V was pared by 3 bases and J by 7 bases, with 15 bases between. CDR3: CASSIHSHRSGYTF. CDR3 in DNA: TGTGCCAGTAGTATCCACAGCCATCGGTCTGGCTACACCTTC.